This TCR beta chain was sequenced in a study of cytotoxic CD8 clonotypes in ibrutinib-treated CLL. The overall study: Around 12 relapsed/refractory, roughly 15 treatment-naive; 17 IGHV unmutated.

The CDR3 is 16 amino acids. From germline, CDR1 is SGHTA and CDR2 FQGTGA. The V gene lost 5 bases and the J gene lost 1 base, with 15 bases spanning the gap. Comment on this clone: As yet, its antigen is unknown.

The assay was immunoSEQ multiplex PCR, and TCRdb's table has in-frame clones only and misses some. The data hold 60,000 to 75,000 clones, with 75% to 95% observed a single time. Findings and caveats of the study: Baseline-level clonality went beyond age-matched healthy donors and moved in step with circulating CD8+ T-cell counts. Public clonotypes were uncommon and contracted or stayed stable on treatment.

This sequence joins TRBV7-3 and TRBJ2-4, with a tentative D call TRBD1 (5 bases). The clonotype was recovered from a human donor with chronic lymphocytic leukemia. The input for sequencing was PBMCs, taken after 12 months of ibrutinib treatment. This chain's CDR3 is CASSLNRPLAKNIQYF. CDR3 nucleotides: TGTGCCAGCAGCCTAAACAGGCCTTTGGCCAAAAACATTCAGTACTTC.